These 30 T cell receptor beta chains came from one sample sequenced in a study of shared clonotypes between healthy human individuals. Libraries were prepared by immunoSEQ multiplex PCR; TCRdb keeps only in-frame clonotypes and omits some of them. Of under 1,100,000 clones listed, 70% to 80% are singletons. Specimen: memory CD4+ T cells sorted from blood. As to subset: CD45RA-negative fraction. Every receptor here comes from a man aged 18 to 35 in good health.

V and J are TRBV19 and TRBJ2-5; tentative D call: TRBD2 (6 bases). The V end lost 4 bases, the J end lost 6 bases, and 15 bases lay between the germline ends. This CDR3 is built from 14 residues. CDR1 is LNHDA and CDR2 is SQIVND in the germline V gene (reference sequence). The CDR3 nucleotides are TGTGCCAGTAGTAGTCCGGGGACTGGTAAGACCCAGTACTTC. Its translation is CASSSPGTGKTQYF.

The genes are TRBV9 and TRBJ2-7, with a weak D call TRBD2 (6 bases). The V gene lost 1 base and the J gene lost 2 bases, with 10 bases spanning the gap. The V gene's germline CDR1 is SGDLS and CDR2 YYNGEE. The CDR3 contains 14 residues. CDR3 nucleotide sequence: TGTGCCAGCAGCGTACGGGACTCAGCCTACGAGCAGTACTTC. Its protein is CASSVRDSAYEQYF.

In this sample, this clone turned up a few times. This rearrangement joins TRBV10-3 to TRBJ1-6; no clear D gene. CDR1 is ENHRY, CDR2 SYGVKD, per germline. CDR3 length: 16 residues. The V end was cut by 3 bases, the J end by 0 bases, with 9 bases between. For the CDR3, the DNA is TGTGCCATCAGTGACCCCTTAAGCTCCTATAATTCACCCCTCCACTTT. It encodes CAISDPLSSYNSPLHF.

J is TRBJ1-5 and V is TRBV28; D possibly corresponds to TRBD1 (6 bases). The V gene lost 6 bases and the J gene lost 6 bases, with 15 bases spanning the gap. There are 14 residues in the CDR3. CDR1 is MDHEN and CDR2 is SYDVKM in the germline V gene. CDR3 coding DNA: TGTGCCAGCAGCGTCACAGGGTATTTTCAGCCCCAGCATTTT. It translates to CASSVTGYFQPQHF. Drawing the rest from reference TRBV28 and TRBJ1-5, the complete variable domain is DVKVTQSSRYLVKRTGEKVFLECVQDMDHENMFWYRQDPGLGLRLIYFSYDVKMKEKGDIPEGYSVSREKKERFSLILESASTNQTSMYLCASSVTGYFQPQHFGDGTRLSIL.

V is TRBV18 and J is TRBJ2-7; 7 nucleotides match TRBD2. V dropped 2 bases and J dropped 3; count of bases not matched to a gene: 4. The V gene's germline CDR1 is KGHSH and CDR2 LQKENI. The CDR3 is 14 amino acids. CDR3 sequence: CASSPGTMNYEQYF. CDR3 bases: TGTGCCAGCTCACCAGGGACTATGAACTACGAGCAGTACTTC.

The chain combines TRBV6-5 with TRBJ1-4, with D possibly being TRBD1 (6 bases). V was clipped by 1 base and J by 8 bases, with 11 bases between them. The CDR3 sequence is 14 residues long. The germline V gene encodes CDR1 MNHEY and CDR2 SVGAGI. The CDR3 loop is CASSYLGAREKLFF. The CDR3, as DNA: TGTGCCAGCAGTTACTTGGGGGCCAGGGAAAAACTGTTTTTT.

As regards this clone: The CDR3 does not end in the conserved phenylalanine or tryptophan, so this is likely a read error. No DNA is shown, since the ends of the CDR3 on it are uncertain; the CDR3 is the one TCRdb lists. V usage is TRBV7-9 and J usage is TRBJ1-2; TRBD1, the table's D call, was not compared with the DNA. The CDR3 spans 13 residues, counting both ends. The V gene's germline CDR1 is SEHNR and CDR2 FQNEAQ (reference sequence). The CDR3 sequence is CASSATGTGPLFL.

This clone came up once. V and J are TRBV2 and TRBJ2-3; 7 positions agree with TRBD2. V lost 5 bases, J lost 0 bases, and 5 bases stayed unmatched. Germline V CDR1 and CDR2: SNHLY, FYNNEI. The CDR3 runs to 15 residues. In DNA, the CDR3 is TGTGCCAGCAGTCCCACTAGCGCGAGCACAGATACGCAGTATTTT. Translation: CASSPTSASTDTQYF.

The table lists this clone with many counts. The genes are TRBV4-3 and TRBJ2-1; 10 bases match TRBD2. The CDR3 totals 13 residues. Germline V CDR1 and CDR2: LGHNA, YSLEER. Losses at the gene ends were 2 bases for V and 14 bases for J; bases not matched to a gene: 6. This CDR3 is CASSQRTSGPEFF. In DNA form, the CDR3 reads TGCGCCAGCAGCCAACGGACTAGCGGCCCGGAGTTCTTC.

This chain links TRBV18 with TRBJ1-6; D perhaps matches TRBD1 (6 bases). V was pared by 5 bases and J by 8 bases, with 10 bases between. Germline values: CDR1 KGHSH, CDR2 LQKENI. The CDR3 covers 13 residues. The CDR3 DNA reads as TGTGCCAGCTCAGAGGCAGGGGATTCACCCCTCCACTTT. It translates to CASSEAGDSPLHF.

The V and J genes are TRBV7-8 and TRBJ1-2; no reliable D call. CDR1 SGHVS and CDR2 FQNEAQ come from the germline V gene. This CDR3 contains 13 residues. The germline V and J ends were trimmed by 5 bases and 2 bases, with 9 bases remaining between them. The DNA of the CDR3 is TGTGCCAGCAGCCGCGACGGGAACTATGGCTACACCTTC. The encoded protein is CASSRDGNYGYTF.

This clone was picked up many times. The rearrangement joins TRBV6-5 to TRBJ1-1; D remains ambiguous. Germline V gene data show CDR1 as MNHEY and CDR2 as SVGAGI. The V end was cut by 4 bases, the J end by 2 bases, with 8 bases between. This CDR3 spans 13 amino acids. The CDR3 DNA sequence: TGTGCCAGCAGTTCACAGATAAACACTGAAGCTTTCTTT. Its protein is CASSSQINTEAFF.

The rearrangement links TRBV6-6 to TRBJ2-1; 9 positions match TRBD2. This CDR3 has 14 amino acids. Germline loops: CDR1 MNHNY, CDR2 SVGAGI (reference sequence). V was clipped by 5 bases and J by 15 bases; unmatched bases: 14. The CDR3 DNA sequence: TGTGCCAGCAGTCCGAAGCGGGAGGTCGTCTATCGGTTCTTC. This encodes CASSPKREVVYRFF.

In DNA form, the CDR3 reads TGTGCCAGCAGCTTGGCCCAGAATGAAAAACTGTTTTTT. Protein product: CASSLAQNEKLFF. The V call is TRBV5-6, the J call TRBJ1-4; D gene ambiguous. The CDR3 sequence is 13 residues long. The V end was cut by 0 bases, the J end by 5 bases, with 5 bases between. Germline lookup yields CDR1 SGHDT and CDR2 YYEEEE.

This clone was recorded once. CDR3 in amino acids: CASSSGHPDDIQYF. In DNA form, the CDR3 reads TGTGCCAGCAGCTCGGGGCACCCGGATGACATTCAGTACTTC. This chain connects TRBV5-6 to TRBJ2-4; D may correspond to TRBD1 or TRBD2 (5 bases each). This CDR3 is 14 amino acids long. Germline CDR1 is SGHDT and CDR2 is YYEEEE. The V end was cut by 3 bases, the J end by 8 bases, with 15 bases between.

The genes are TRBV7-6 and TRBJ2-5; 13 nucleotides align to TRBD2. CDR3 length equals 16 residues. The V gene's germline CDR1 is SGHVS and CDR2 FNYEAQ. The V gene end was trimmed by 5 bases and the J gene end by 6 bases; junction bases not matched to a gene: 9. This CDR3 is CASSAKGLAGVKTQYF. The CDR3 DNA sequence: TGTGCCAGCAGCGCCAAAGGACTAGCGGGAGTAAAGACCCAGTACTTC.

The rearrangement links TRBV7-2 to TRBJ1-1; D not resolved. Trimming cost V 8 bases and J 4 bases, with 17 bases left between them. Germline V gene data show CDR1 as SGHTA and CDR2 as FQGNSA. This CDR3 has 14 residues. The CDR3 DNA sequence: TGTGCCAGCCATTCTCCCCTCTCCGGCACTGAAGCTTTCTTT. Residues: CASHSPLSGTEAFF. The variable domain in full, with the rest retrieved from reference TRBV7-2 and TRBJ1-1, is GAGVSQSPSNKVTEKGKDVELRCDPISGHTALYWYRQSLGQGLEFLIYFQGNSAPDKSGLPSDRFSAERTGGSVSTLTIQRTQQEDSAVYLCASHSPLSGTEAFFGQGTRLTVV.

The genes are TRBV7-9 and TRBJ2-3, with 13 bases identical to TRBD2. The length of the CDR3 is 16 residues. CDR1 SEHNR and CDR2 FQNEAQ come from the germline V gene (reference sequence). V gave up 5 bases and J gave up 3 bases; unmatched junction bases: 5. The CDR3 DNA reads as TGTGCCAGCAGCATCTCGGGACTAGCGGGAACAGATACGCAGTATTTT. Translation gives CASSISGLAGTDTQYF.

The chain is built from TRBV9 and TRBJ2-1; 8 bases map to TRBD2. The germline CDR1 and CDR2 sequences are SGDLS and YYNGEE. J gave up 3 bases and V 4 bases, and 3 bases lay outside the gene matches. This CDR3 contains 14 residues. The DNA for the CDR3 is TGTGCCAGCAGCTTCCGGGGGGGCTACAATGAGCAGTTCTTC. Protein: CASSFRGGYNEQFF.

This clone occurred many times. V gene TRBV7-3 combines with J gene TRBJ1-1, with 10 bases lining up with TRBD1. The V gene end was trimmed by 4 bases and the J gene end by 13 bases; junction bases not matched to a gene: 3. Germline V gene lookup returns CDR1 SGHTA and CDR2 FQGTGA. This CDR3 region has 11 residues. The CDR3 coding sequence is TGTGCCAGCAGCTCCGGACAGGGGGATTTCTTT. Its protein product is CASSSGQGDFF.

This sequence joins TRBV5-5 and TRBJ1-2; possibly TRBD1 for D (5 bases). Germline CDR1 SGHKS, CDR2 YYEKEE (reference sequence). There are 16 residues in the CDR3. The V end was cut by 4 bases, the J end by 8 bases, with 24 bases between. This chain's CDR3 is CASSPRASSSEGGYTF. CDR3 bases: TGTGCCAGCAGCCCCCGGGCCTCGTCGAGCGAGGGGGGCTACACCTTC.

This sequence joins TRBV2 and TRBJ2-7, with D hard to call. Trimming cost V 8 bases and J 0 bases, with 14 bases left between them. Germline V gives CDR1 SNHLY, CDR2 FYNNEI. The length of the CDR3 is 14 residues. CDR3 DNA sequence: TGTGCCAGCGTTGGGCTCCTGAGCTCCTACGAGCAGTACTTC. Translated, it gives CASVGLLSSYEQYF.

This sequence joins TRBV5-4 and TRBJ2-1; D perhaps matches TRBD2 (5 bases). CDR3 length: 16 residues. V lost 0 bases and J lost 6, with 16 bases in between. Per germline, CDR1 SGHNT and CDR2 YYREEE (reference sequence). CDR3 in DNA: TGTGCCAGCAGCTTGGAAGTAAGCGGTCGGCTCAATGAGCAGTTCTTC. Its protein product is CASSLEVSGRLNEQFF.

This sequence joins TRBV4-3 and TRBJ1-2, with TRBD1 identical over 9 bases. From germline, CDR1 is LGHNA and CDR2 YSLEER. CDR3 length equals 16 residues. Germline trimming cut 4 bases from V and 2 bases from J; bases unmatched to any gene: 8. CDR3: CASSRDRTGDNYGYTF. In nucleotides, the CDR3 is TGCGCCAGCAGCCGGGACCGGACAGGGGACAACTATGGCTACACCTTC.

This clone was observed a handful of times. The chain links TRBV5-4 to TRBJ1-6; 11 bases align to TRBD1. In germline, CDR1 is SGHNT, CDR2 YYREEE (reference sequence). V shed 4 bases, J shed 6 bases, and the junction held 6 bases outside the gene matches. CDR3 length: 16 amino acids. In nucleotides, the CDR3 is TGTGCCAGCAGCACTGGGACAGGGGGGTTTAATTCACCCCTCCACTTT. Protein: CASSTGTGGFNSPLHF.

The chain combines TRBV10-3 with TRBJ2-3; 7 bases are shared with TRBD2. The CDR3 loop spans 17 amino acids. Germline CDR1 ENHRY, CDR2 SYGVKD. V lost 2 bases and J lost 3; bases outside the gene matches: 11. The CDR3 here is CAISENEGGGVTDTQYF. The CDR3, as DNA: TGTGCCATCAGTGAGAATGAAGGCGGGGGAGTTACAGATACGCAGTATTTT.

The CDR3: CASSVGQGAGSYEQYF. The CDR3 DNA reads as TGTGCCAGCAGCGTTGGACAGGGGGCTGGCTCCTACGAGCAGTACTTC. The gene calls are TRBV9 and TRBJ2-7; 11 positions agree with TRBD1. With 2 bases clipped from V and 0 bases from J, the junction kept 4 bases outside the gene matches. There are 16 residues in the CDR3. The germline V gene has CDR1 SGDLS and CDR2 YYNGEE.

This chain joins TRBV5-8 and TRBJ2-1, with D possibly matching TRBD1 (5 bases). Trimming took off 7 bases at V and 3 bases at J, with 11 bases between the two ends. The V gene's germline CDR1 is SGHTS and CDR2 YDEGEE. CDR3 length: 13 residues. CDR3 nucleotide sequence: TGTGCCAGCCCGACAGCTAGCTACAATGAGCAGTTCTTC. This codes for CASPTASYNEQFF.

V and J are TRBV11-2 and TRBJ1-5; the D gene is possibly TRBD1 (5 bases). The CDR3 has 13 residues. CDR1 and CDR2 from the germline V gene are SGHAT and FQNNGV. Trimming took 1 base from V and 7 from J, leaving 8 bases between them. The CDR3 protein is CASSLGGAQPQHF. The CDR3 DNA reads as TGTGCCAGCAGCTTAGGGGGCGCCCAGCCCCAGCATTTT.

The CDR3 reads CASSFSGANTEAFF. In DNA, the CDR3 is TGTGCCAGCAGCTTCTCAGGAGCTAACACTGAAGCTTTCTTT. This chain links TRBV11-1 with TRBJ1-1; D gene uncertain. Germline V gene data show CDR1 as SGHAT and CDR2 as FQDESV (reference sequence). The CDR3 totals 14 residues. V lost 3 bases and J lost 2, with 10 bases in between.